Listed below are T cell receptor beta chains from one sample, sequenced in a study of blood T cell repertoires in COVID-19. Sequencing used immunoSEQ multiplex PCR; TCRdb keeps in-frame clones, though not all of them. The sample carries about 210,000 clones, approximately 90% recorded once. The sequenced sample consisted of peripheral blood. Receptor source: a woman aged 40 to 50 with acute or convalescent COVID-19. Both conserved end residues are part of each CDR3. A D gene is named only where the DNA matches it firmly. Not all rows give a size; the values are once, few, many and, for expanded clones, a class.

d_call j_call clone_size v_call cdr3_nt cdr3_aa
- TRBJ1-1 - TRBV10-3 TGTGCCATCAGTTCTCAGGAGAACACTGAAGCTTTCTTT CAISSQENTEAFF
- TRBJ2-2 - TRBV11-2 TGTGCCAGCAGACGGGGTCCCCGGGACACCGGGGAGCTGTTTTTT CASRRGPRDTGELFF
TRBD1 TRBJ1-1 - TRBV4-1 TGCGCCAGCAGCCAAAGTGGGACAGGAAACACTGAAGCTTTCTTT CASSQSGTGNTEAFF
TRBD2 TRBJ2-1 - TRBV10-3 TGTGCCGGGGGGGGCTACAATGAGCAGTTCTTC CAGGGYNEQFF
- TRBJ1-3 few TRBV5-4 TGTGCCAGCAGCTTCTTCTCTGGAAACACCATATATTTT CASSFFSGNTIYF
- TRBJ1-4 few TRBV6-6 TGTGCCAGCAGTCCGTGGGGGGACGGTGAAAAACTGTTTTTT CASSPWGDGEKLFF
TRBD1 TRBJ1-4 - TRBV7-9 TGTGCCAGCAGCTTTGGAGGGGGCTCTAATGAAAAACTGTTTTTT CASSFGGGSNEKLFF
TRBD2 TRBJ2-2 - TRBV4-2 TGTGCCAGCAGCCCTCTGCGGGGGGTGGGCACCGGGGAGCTGTTTTTT CASSPLRGVGTGELFF
- TRBJ1-2 few TRBV28 TGTGCCAGCAGAACGGCCGCGTCCGGGACATACAATGGCTACACCTTC CASRTAASGTYNGYTF
- TRBJ1-5 - TRBV12-5 TGTGCTAGTGGCCAAAATCAGCCCCAGCATTTT CASGQNQPQHF
- TRBJ1-1 - TRBV6-5 TGTGCCAGCAGCCCCGACAGAACGAACACTGAAGCTTTCTTT CASSPDRTNTEAFF
- TRBJ1-1 many TRBV20-1 TGCAGTGCCCGAGCGGGAGCTGAAGCTTTCTTT CSARAGAEAFF
- TRBJ1-3 - TRBV12-3/TRBV12-4 TGTGCCAGCAGTTTAAAGGGGAACACCATATATTTT CASSLKGNTIYF
- TRBJ1-1 - TRBV7-9 TGTGCCAGCAGCTTAGTAGGGGTAGAGGTATTCTTT CASSLVGVEVFF
- TRBJ1-5 - TRBV27 TGTGCCAGCAGTTTATCATCCGGACTTGGGCAGCCCCAGCATTTT CASSLSSGLGQPQHF
- TRBJ1-2 - TRBV3-1/TRBV3-2 TGTGCCAGCAGCCGCCAGTGGGACATCGCTAACTATGGCTACACCTTC CASSRQWDIANYGYTF
- TRBJ1-4 - TRBV10-3 TGTGCCATCAGTGAGCGGGGGGAAAAACTGTTTTTT CAISERGEKLFF
- TRBJ1-6 - TRBV14 TGTGCCAGCAGCCAACGTCAGGGTCAGAGCTCCTATAATTCACCCCTCCACTTT CASSQRQGQSSYNSPLHF
TRBD2 TRBJ2-1 - TRBV7-7 TGTGCCAGCAGCGCTAGCGGGGGGGCCTTCAATGAGCAGTTCTTC CASSASGGAFNEQFF
- TRBJ1-1 - TRBV10-2 TGCGCCAGCAGAGGGGGGGAAGCTGAAGCTTTCTTT CASRGGEAEAFF
TRBD1 TRBJ1-2 - TRBV5-6 TGTGCCAGCAGCTTGCTCACAGGGGGAACGGGCTACACCTTC CASSLLTGGTGYTF
- TRBJ1-1 - TRBV7-6 TGTGCCAGCAGCTTAGGACGGGCATTACAGGGTCGAGGGGCTTTCTTT CASSLGRALQGRGAFF
TRBD2 TRBJ2-3 - TRBV2 TGTGCCAGCGCTCACCTAGCGGGGGGAACAGATACGCAGTATTTT CASAHLAGGTDTQYF
- TRBJ1-5 - TRBV4-1 TGCGCCAGCAGCCACTCTAAGGACACTAATAGCAATCAGCCCCAGCATTTT CASSHSKDTNSNQPQHF
- TRBJ1-1 - TRBV29-1 TGCAGCGGCCGGCGGGGGGGGAACAGTGAAGCTTTCTTT CSGRRGGNSEAFF
TRBD2 TRBJ2-1 - TRBV6-1 TGTGCCAGCAGTGAGCTAGCGGGGAGGTACAATGAGCAGTTCTTC CASSELAGRYNEQFF
TRBD1 TRBJ1-1 - TRBV6-5 TGTGCCAGCAGTTACTCGAAACAGGGACAGAGGGAAGCTTTCTTT CASSYSKQGQREAFF
- TRBJ2-3 - TRBV5-1 TGCGCCAGCAGCTTGGGTCCTATATGGTCGACCACCAAGCGGTATTTT CASSLGPIWSTTKRYF
- TRBJ2-5 - TRBV7-2 TGTGCCAGCAGCTTAGTTGGGGGCGGTGAGACCCAGTACTTC CASSLVGGGETQYF
TRBD1 TRBJ2-4 - TRBV25-1 TGTGCCAGCAGTGAATCCTTACAGGGGGCGGCCAAAAACATTCAGTACTTC CASSESLQGAAKNIQYF
TRBD1 TRBJ1-1 - TRBV4-1 TGCGCCAGCAGCCGGAATCCAGTGACAGGGAGGAGCACTGAAGCTTTCTTT CASSRNPVTGRSTEAFF
- TRBJ1-4 - TRBV5-6 TGTGCCAGCGGCCCCCAAGCAACTAATGAAAAACTGTTTTTT CASGPQATNEKLFF
- TRBJ1-2 - TRBV10-3 TGTGCCATCAGTGAGTCGAGACTGGGGCAGGCCCAGCGTTATGGCTACACCTTC CAISESRLGQAQRYGYTF
- TRBJ2-3 - TRBV27 TGTGCCAGCAGTTTCGGTCGGGTCTCTTACACAGATACGCAGTATTTT CASSFGRVSYTDTQYF
- TRBJ1-1 - TRBV3-1/TRBV3-2 TGTGCCAGCAGCCAACCGTCCAACACTGAAGCTTTCTTT CASSQPSNTEAFF
- TRBJ1-2 - TRBV20-1 TGCAGGGCCGACTATGGCTACACCTTC CRADYGYTF
- TRBJ2-3 - TRBV3-1/TRBV3-2 TGTGCCAGCAGCCAAGTAGGAGCAGATACGCAGTATTTT CASSQVGADTQYF
TRBD1 TRBJ1-2 - TRBV19 TGTGCCAGTAGTATAGGGGACAGTGACTATGGCTACACCTTC CASSIGDSDYGYTF
TRBD1 TRBJ1-2 - TRBV18 TGTGCCAGCTCACCACGGAGGGGGCAAGGCTATGGCTACACCTTC CASSPRRGQGYGYTF
TRBD1 TRBJ1-1 - TRBV5-1 TGCGCCAGCAGTTCCGGGACAGGGGCCCGAGGCACTGAAGCTTTCTTT CASSSGTGARGTEAFF
TRBD1 TRBJ1-4 - TRBV19 TGTGCCAGGGACAGGGAGGGTGAAAAACTGTTTTTT CARDREGEKLFF
- TRBJ1-1 once TRBV7-8 TGTGCCAGCACCTCATTACCCGGGGAGGACACTGAAGCTTTCTTT CASTSLPGEDTEAFF
- TRBJ1-2 - TRBV10-3 TGTGCCATCAGCGGGGCGGGGGGTTACTATGGCTACACCTTC CAISGAGGYYGYTF
TRBD1 TRBJ1-5 - TRBV19 TGTGCCAGTAGTAGAAAGGGGGCGAACGGGGGCAATCAGCCCCAGCATTTT CASSRKGANGGNQPQHF
TRBD1 TRBJ1-6 - TRBV2 TGTGCCAGCACGGGACAGGGAGTCGAGTCACCCCTCCACTTT CASTGQGVESPLHF
- TRBJ2-5 once TRBV6-1 TGTGCCAGCAGTGTCCAGGGGTGGGGGCAACAAGAGACCCAGTACTTC CASSVQGWGQQETQYF
TRBD1 TRBJ1-1 - TRBV12-3/TRBV12-4 TGTGCCAGCAATCCCGACAGGGCGACGGGAGCTTTCTTT CASNPDRATGAFF